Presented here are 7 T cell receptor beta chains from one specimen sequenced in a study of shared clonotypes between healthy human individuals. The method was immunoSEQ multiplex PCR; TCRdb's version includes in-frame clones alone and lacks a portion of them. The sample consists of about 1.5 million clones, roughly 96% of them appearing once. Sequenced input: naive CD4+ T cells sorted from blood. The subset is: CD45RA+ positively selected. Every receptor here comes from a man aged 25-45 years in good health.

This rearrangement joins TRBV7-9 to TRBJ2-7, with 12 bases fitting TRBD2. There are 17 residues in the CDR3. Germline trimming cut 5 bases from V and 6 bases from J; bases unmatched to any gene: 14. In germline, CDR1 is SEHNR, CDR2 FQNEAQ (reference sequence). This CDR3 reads CASSRRRLTSGSGEQYF. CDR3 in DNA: TGTGCCAGCAGCCGCAGGCGATTGACTAGCGGGAGTGGCGAGCAGTACTTC.

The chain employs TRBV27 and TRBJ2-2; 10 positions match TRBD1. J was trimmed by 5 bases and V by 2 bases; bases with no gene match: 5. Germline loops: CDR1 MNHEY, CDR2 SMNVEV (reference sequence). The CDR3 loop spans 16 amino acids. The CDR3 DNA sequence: TGTGCCAGCAGTTTAGCGGGACAGGGGACGACCGGGGAGCTGTTTTTT. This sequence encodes CASSLAGQGTTGELFF.

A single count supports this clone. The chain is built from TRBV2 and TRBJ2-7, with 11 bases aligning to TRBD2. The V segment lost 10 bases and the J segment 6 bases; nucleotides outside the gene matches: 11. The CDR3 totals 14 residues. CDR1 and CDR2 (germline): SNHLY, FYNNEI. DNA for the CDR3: TGTGCCAAAGGCACTAGCGGGAGTTTGGTCGAGCAGTACTTC. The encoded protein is CAKGTSGSLVEQYF. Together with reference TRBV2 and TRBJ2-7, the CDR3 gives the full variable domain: EPEVTQTPSHQVTQMGQEVILRCVPISNHLYFYWYRQILGQKVEFLVSFYNNEISEKSEIFDDQFSVERPDGSNFTLKIRSTKLEDSAMYFCAKGTSGSLVEQYFGPGTRLTVT.

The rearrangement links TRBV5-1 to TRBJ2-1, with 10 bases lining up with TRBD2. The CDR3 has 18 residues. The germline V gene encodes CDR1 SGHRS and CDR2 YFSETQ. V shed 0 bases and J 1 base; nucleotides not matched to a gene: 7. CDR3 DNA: TGCGCCAGCAGCTTGGGGCTAGCGGGAGCATATTCCTACAATGAGCAGTTCTTC. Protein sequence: CASSLGLAGAYSYNEQFF. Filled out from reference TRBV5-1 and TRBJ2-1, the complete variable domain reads KAGVTQTPRYLIKTRGQQVTLSCSPISGHRSVSWYQQTPGQGLQFLFEYFSETQRNKGNFPGRFSGRQFSNSRSEMNVSTLELGDSALYLCASSLGLAGAYSYNEQFFGPGTRLTVL.

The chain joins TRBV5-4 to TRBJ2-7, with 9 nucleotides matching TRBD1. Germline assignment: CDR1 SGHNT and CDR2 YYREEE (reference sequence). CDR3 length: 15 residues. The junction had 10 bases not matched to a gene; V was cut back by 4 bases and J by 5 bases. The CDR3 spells CASSTPGTGRNEQYF. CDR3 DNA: TGTGCCAGCAGCACCCCCGGGACAGGGCGGAACGAGCAGTACTTC. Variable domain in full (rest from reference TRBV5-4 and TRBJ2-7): ETGVTQSPTHLIKTRGQQVTLRCSSQSGHNTVSWYQQALGQGPQFIFQYYREEENGRGNFPPRFSGLQFPNYSSELNVNALELDDSALYLCASSTPGTGRNEQYFGPGTRLTVT.

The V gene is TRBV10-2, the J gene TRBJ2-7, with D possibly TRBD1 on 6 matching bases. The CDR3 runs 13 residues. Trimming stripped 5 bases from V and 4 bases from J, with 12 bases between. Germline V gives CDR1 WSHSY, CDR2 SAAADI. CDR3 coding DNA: TGCGCCAGCAGTACCGGGACAATATACGAGCAGTACTTC. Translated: CASSTGTIYEQYF.

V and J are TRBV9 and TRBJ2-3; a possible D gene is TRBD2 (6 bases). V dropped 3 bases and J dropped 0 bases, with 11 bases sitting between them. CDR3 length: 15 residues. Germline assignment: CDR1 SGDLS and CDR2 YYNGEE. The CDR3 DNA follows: TGTGCCAGCAGCGGGGGACTTACTAGCACAGATACGCAGTATTTT. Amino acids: CASSGGLTSTDTQYF.